Detailed here is one T cell receptor beta chain. The data derive from a study of blood T cell repertoires in COVID-19. In the study overall: The United States, Italy and Spain supplied acute and convalescent COVID-19 samples.

TCRdb keeps only in-frame clones here, not all; method: immunoSEQ multiplex PCR. Among roughly 70,000 clones listed, around four fifths were seen once. Germline V gene lookup returns CDR1 MDHEN and CDR2 SYDVKM. The V segment lost 6 bases and the J segment 2 bases; nucleotides outside the gene matches: 12. The CDR3 totals 16 residues. Sequencing was performed on peripheral blood. The sequence was collected from a man in his sixties with acute or convalescent COVID-19. The chain is built from TRBV28 and TRBJ2-5; 7 bases fit TRBD1. DNA of the CDR3: TGTGCCAGCAGCACGAGGGCGCCGGACAGGCAAGAGACCCAGTACTTC. Translating it yields CASSTRAPDRQETQYF.